This T cell receptor beta chain came from a study of shared clonotypes between healthy human individuals. Study observations and caveats: About 5% was the fraction of naive CD4 clonotypes found shared across a handful of donors. The study found lower generation probabilities in non-shared clonotypes than in those shared by all four donors.

As for this clone: No antigen is known for it.

Genomic DNA (from each subset) was split evenly across several immunoSEQ plates. TCRdb's copy holds only in-frame clones and misses some; the assay was immunoSEQ multiplex PCR. Of roughly 2.2 million clones in the sample, 85% to 95% were seen once. Between the trimmed V and J ends, which lost 5 bases and 2 bases, there was a span of 12 bases. The germline V gene has CDR1 KGHSH and CDR2 LQKENI. The CDR3 runs 14 residues. Sequenced sample: naive CD4+ T cells from PBMCs. The subset was: CD45RA+ positively selected. The sequence was obtained from a man between 18 and 29 years old in good health. Some clones in this sample may be carry-over from other donors' samples. The V gene is TRBV18, the J gene TRBJ1-1; D not certain. The CDR3 sequence is CASSSSQVNTEAFF. For the CDR3, the DNA is TGTGCCAGCTCATCGTCTCAGGTTAACACTGAAGCTTTCTTT.